The clone carrying this T cell receptor beta chain occurred once. The CDR3 runs 13 residues. The V end lost 0 bases, the J end lost 8 bases, and 7 bases lay between the germline ends. Looked up from germline, CDR1 is MNHEY and CDR2 is SMNVEV (reference sequence). The entry originates in a study of OX40 agonist ivuxolimab in advanced cancers. Overall study context: Ivuxolimab was delivered to patients intravenously every 2 weeks at doses spanning 0.01 to 10 mg/kg. Head and neck, renal cell, melanoma or hepatocellular carcinoma were the cancers that dose-escalation patients had. Enrollees could have had prior anti-PD-1, anti-PD-L1 or anti-CTLA-4 therapy, which around 43% had received. At around 83% male, the cohort had a mean age of approximately 60 years, ranging from roughly 20 to 90.

The data were produced by immunoSEQ multiplex PCR, yet TCRdb's version contains in-frame clones alone and is incomplete. The sample contains some 69,000 clones, roughly nine tenths of which appear only once. Source: CD4+ or CD8+ T cells sorted from blood, taken in a trial of the OX40 agonist ivuxolimab. The TCR sequence derives from an adult with an advanced solid tumor such as melanoma, head and neck, liver or kidney cancer. The chain recombines TRBV27 with TRBJ2-2, with no clear D. The chain's CDR3 is CASSLSSRGELFF. CDR3 nucleotide sequence: TGTGCCAGCAGTTTATCGAGTAGGGGGGAGCTGTTTTTT.